This entry describes one T cell receptor beta chain. Its antigen remains unidentified. Cells are PBMCs isolated from approximately 9.2 ml of fresh blood. Germline V lookup: CDR1 MNHEY, CDR2 SMNVEV (reference sequence). The CDR3 extends over 12 amino acids. The germline V and J ends were trimmed by 2 bases and 5 bases, with 4 bases remaining between them. Regions amplified from RNA transcripts were the TCR beta CDR3 regions. A set of HTBI primers served as the primers for a first-round RT-PCR of the TCR CDR3. TCRdb redid the calling of the multiplex PCR reads with MiXCR, one entry per CDR3 protein. Among about 300,000 distinct CDR3 sequences listed, roughly 14% were seen once. The record originates from a study of T cells in Graves' hyperthyroidism and ophthalmopathy. Turning to the study itself: Peripheral blood draws took place at initial diagnosis, ahead of any treatment.

Notes on the study in general: Most thyroid clonotypes expanded above 0.001 appeared in blood too.

V gene TRBV27 combines with J gene TRBJ2-1; D gene ambiguous. The sequence was collected from a woman younger than 45 with Graves' hyperthyroidism that later progressed to Graves' ophthalmopathy. Sequenced material: blood. The CDR3 DNA is TGTGCCAGCAGTTTAGTAAACAATGAGCAGTTCTTC. Translated, it gives CASSLVNNEQFF.